The clone carrying this T cell receptor (beta chain) was observed at least ten times. The target antigen is unknown. The data stem from a study of identical twins. TCRdb re-called the 5' RACE reads with MiXCR, one entry per CDR3 protein. This sample has about 660,000 distinct CDR3 sequences, with around 8.3% found just once. Germline CDR1 and CDR2: DFQATT and SNEGSKA (reference sequence). This CDR3 region has 11 residues. The V and J ends lost 0 bases and 5 bases respectively, with 5 bases between them. Overall study results and limits: Diverse VJ usage suggested most zero-insertion clonotypes were not invariant T cells. The study reached conclusions through statistical analysis that was cross-sectional, not following the same donors. Compared with models, monozygotic twins showed more out-of-frame TCR alpha sharing. For out-of-frame alpha sequences shared by twins, low generation probability was in excess.

These data were also filed under a second study, of yellow fever vaccine responses in identical twins.

The TCR originated in a woman aged 18-29 years in good health. J is TRBJ2-7 and V is TRBV20-1; no definite D call. Sequencing was performed on PBMCs. The CDR3 loop is CSARDLHEQYF. CDR3 nucleotide sequence: TGCAGTGCTAGAGATCTACACGAGCAGTACTTC.